These T cell receptor beta chains were read from a single sample in a study of STAT5B mutations in CD4+ large granular lymphocyte leukemia. Profiled with immunoSEQ multiplex PCR; TCRdb holds only in-frame clones, not every one. Among some 19,000 clones listed, just over 70% were seen once. Sequencing was carried out using CD4+ T cells from blood buffy coats. The source of these receptors is a human donor in good health. Both conserved end residues are trimmed from each CDR3. Fields, in order: D gene, J gene, clone size, V gene, CDR3 protein. The D gene is left open where the match is weak. Part of the rows lack a size; the others show once, few, many or a class for expanded clones.

TRBD1 | TRBJ1-5 | - | TRBV19 | ASSFGTVSNQPQH
- | TRBJ2-5 | few | TRBV18 | ASSPGVSETQY
- | TRBJ2-1 | - | TRBV5-5 | ASSFQGRIGEQF
- | TRBJ1-5 | few | TRBV19 | ASSIQGPQPQH
TRBD2 | TRBJ2-3 | once | TRBV2 | ASSAASGSKNTQY
TRBD1 | TRBJ2-7 | few | TRBV29-1 | SGGQTYEQY
- | TRBJ1-1 | - | TRBV6-5 | ASSYQGRQTEAF
TRBD2 | TRBJ2-1 | - | TRBV28 | ASSFGPFRVAGKFNEQF
TRBD1 | TRBJ1-5 | once | TRBV28 | ASSRDRSNQPQH
- | TRBJ2-3 | few | TRBV2 | ASSPSTDTQY
- | TRBJ2-7 | - | TRBV19 | ASSIMGAGQDEQY
TRBD2 | TRBJ2-1 | - | TRBV4-1 | ASSQGPGLGSNEQF
- | TRBJ2-3 | - | TRBV4-3 | ASSQGSRDTQY
- | TRBJ1-1 | - | TRBV4-1 | ASSQGVFQGKNTEAF
TRBD1 | TRBJ1-1 | - | TRBV4-2 | ASSHLGQGAGTEAF
TRBD1 | TRBJ1-2 | - | TRBV7-9 | ASSAGQGVGYT
TRBD2 | TRBJ2-7 | - | TRBV18 | ASSPTSGREEQY
- | TRBJ2-1 | - | TRBV9 | ASSFTGTEQF
- | TRBJ2-2 | - | TRBV27 | ASSFGDLWKNGELF
TRBD1 | TRBJ1-6 | - | TRBV6-5 | ASSYSRTGGGSPLH
- | TRBJ2-2 | - | TRBV7-9 | ASSLAWGARTGELF
- | TRBJ2-6 | once | TRBV5-4 | ASSLGGSGANVLT
- | TRBJ1-6 | few | TRBV30 | AWSVSRGGNSPLH
TRBD2 | TRBJ2-1 | once | TRBV30 | AWVSRTSYGEQF
TRBD1 | TRBJ2-2 | - | TRBV7-9 | ASSPGDRRAGELF
TRBD2 | TRBJ2-7 | - | TRBV7-2 | ASSSTGGALNEQY
- | TRBJ1-1 | - | TRBV18 | ASSPNGLGNTEAF
TRBD1 | TRBJ1-1 | - | TRBV12-5 | ASGTPRDRGRAGAF
TRBD2 | TRBJ2-7 | - | TRBV10-3 | AISGLTGGSYEQY
- | TRBJ1-1 | - | TRBV5-6 | ASSLGGYNTEAF
TRBD1 | TRBJ2-1 | - | TRBV5-1 | ASSSTQGFSYNEQF
TRBD2 | TRBJ2-3 | - | TRBV19 | ASSKGLAGGNTDTQY
- | TRBJ2-7 | - | TRBV11-1 | ASRPRTLSSYEQY
- | TRBJ2-3 | - | TRBV28 | ASSLSGRDSTDTQY
- | TRBJ1-2 | - | TRBV28 | ASRKGQGGYT
TRBD1 | TRBJ1-6 | - | TRBV6-5 | ASTRGQVYNSPLH
- | TRBJ2-7 | - | TRBV7-3 | ASSSSGAKGGEQY
TRBD1 | TRBJ1-1 | few | TRBV28 | ASRKTGINTEAF